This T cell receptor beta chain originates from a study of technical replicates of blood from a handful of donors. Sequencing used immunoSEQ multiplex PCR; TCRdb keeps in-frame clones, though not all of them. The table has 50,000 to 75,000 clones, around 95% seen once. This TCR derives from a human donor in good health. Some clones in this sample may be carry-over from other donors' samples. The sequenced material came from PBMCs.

The CDR3 sequence is CASSPGGRREETQYF. Written as DNA, the CDR3 is TGTGCCAGCAGCCCTGGGGGCCGAAGGGAGGAGACCCAGTACTTC. The chain employs TRBV7-2 and TRBJ2-5, with D possibly matching TRBD1 (6 bases). The CDR3 consists of 15 residues. Trimming shortened V by 5 bases and J by 5 bases, and 18 bases separated the two germline ends. CDR1 and CDR2 from the germline V gene are SGHTA and FQGNSA.